These T cell receptor beta chains were read from a single sample in a study of T cells in Graves' hyperthyroidism and ophthalmopathy. Each CDR3 protein is one row after TCRdb ran MiXCR on the multiplex PCR reads. The profile shows roughly 500,000 distinct CDR3 sequences, 46% of them singletons. The sample taken for sequencing was peripheral blood or thyroid tissue (not recorded which). The receptors come from an adult woman with Graves' disease, either hyperthyroidism or ophthalmopathy (not recorded which). CDR3s include the opening cysteine and the closing phenylalanine or tryptophan. A D gene is named only where the DNA matches it firmly. Some rows have no size entry. The others give once, few or many, or a class for an expanded clone.

cdr3_aa | cdr3_nt | j_call | v_call | d_call | clone_size
CASSFGSGGVYEQYF | TGTGCCAGCAGCTTTGGGTCAGGAGGGGTCTACGAGCAGTACTTC | TRBJ2-7 | TRBV7-9 | - | many
CSARASGRATGDDGYTF | TGCAGTGCTAGAGCGAGCGGGAGAGCTACCGGGGACGATGGCTACACCTTC | TRBJ1-2 | TRBV20-1 | - | few
CAITGGRAGETQYF | TGTGCCATCACTGGAGGCAGGGCAGGGGAGACCCAGTACTTC | TRBJ2-5 | TRBV10-3 | - | -
CSASWDRAETQYF | TGCAGTGCTAGTTGGGACAGGGCAGAGACCCAGTACTTC | TRBJ2-5 | TRBV20-1 | TRBD1 | -
CSSSDRANYGYTF | TGCAGCTCCTCGGACAGAGCGAACTATGGCTACACCTTC | TRBJ1-2 | TRBV29-1 | - | once
CASTWTAYEQYF | TGTGCCAGCACGTGGACAGCCTACGAGCAGTACTTC | TRBJ2-7 | TRBV2 | - | few
CASSDSRFYEQYF | TGTGCCAGCAGTGATTCGAGATTCTACGAGCAGTACTTC | TRBJ2-7 | TRBV25-1 | - | many
CASSLTGRGSPLHF | TGTGCCAGCAGTTTAACAGGGCGAGGATCACCCCTCCACTTT | TRBJ1-6 | TRBV12-3/TRBV12-4 | - | few
CATSRATATEQYF | TGTGCCACCAGCAGAGCCACAGCGACCGAGCAGTACTTC | TRBJ2-7 | TRBV15 | - | -
CASSRDRDRNTIYF | TGTGCCAGCTCCCGGGACAGGGATCGAAACACCATATATTTT | TRBJ1-3 | TRBV2 | TRBD1 | -
CASRHPGNYGYTF | TGTGCCAGCAGACACCCCGGTAACTATGGCTACACCTTC | TRBJ1-2 | TRBV7-2 | - | -
CASSPPERGRNTEAFF | TGTGCCAGCAGTCCACCAGAGAGGGGGCGGAACACTGAAGCTTTCTTT | TRBJ1-1 | TRBV10-3 | TRBD1 | -
CAIGAGQGNQPQHF | TGTGCCATCGGGGCGGGGCAAGGCAATCAGCCCCAGCATTTT | TRBJ1-5 | TRBV10-3 | - | -
CASSLLEQESDTQYF | TGTGCCAGCAGCTTACTAGAGCAAGAGTCAGATACGCAGTATTTT | TRBJ2-3 | TRBV11-2 | - | -
CATSRSGTSGSETQYF | TGTGCCACCAGCAGATCGGGGACTAGCGGGAGCGAGACCCAGTACTTC | TRBJ2-5 | TRBV15 | TRBD2 | -
CASSQDRDSGANVLTF | TGTGCCAGCAGCCAGGACAGGGATTCTGGGGCCAACGTCCTGACTTTC | TRBJ2-6 | TRBV11-2 | TRBD1 | -
CSVATGYYGYTF | TGCAGCGTGGCGACAGGCTACTATGGCTACACCTTC | TRBJ1-2 | TRBV29-1 | - | many
CASSSNTANYGYTF | TGTGCCAGCAGCTCAAATACAGCCAACTATGGCTACACCTTC | TRBJ1-2 | TRBV7-6 | - | many
CSARETGYFEETQYF | TGCAGTGCTAGAGAGACAGGGTACTTCGAAGAGACCCAGTACTTC | TRBJ2-5 | TRBV20-1 | TRBD1 | -
CASSEQVGPTEAFF | TGCGCCAGCAGCGAACAGGTGGGTCCCACTGAAGCTTTCTTT | TRBJ1-1 | TRBV5-1 | - | many
CAIGNNYGYTF | TGTGCCATCGGAAACAACTATGGCTACACCTTC | TRBJ1-2 | TRBV10-3 | - | few
CASSQDWANSPLHF | TGCGCCAGCAGCCAAGACTGGGCTAATTCACCCCTCCACTTT | TRBJ1-6 | TRBV4-3 | - | -
CATSDSHGTGGNSPLHF | TGTGCCACCAGTGACTCACACGGGACAGGGGGGAATTCACCCCTCCACTTT | TRBJ1-6 | TRBV24-1 | TRBD1 | -
CAISESTSNQPQHF | TGTGCCATCAGTGAGTCGACATCCAATCAGCCCCAGCATTTT | TRBJ1-5 | TRBV10-3 | - | few
CASSTGQRLDNSPLHF | TGCGCCAGCAGCACGGGACAGCGACTAGATAATTCACCCCTCCACTTT | TRBJ1-6 | TRBV5-4 | TRBD1 | -
CASSHRDSSSGANVLTF | TGTGCCAGCAGCCACCGGGACAGCAGCTCTGGGGCCAACGTCCTGACTTTC | TRBJ2-6 | TRBV7-9 | TRBD1 | -
CASNGMDYTQETQYF | TGTGCCAGCAATGGGATGGACTACACCCAAGAGACCCAGTACTTC | TRBJ2-5 | TRBV7-2 | - | many
CSARDRAGGGYGYTF | TGCAGTGCTAGAGATAGAGCGGGAGGGGGCTATGGCTACACCTTC | TRBJ1-2 | TRBV20-1 | - | -
CASKQAGGVEQYF | TGTGCCAGCAAACAAGCGGGAGGGGTCGAGCAGTACTTC | TRBJ2-7 | TRBV13 | TRBD2 | many
CASSRASSFGYEQYF | TGTGCCAGCAGCCGGGCTTCTAGCTTCGGCTACGAGCAGTACTTC | TRBJ2-7 | TRBV28 | - | -
CASSPRSSYNSPLHF | TGTGCCAGCAGCCCTCGGAGCTCCTATAATTCACCCCTCCACTTT | TRBJ1-6 | TRBV7-2 | - | many
CASTMGGNTGELFF | TGTGCCAGCACCATGGGGGGTAACACCGGGGAGCTGTTTTTT | TRBJ2-2 | TRBV2 | - | -
CASSIGDNFISGNTF | TGTGCCAGTAGTATCGGAGACAACTTCATCTCTGGAAACACCTTC | TRBJ1-2 | TRBV19 | - | -
CASSERQSYEQYF | TGTGCCAGCAGTGAACGGCAGAGCTACGAGCAGTACTTC | TRBJ2-7 | TRBV2 | - | -
CAISAGVSGELFF | TGTGCCATCAGTGCTGGAGTCAGCGGGGAGCTGTTTTTT | TRBJ2-2 | TRBV10-3 | - | many
CASMRDLGLTEAFF | TGCGCCAGCATGAGGGATCTCGGTCTCACTGAAGCTTTCTTT | TRBJ1-1 | TRBV5-1 | - | -
CASSLTGTGGYEQYF | TGTGCCAGCAGCCTCACCGGGACAGGGGGCTACGAGCAGTACTTC | TRBJ2-7 | TRBV7-6 | TRBD1 | -
CASSPFGYEQYF | TGTGCCAGCAGCCCGTTCGGGTACGAGCAGTACTTC | TRBJ2-7 | TRBV7-9 | - | -
CAISDPGQRDSPLHF | TGTGCCATCAGTGATCCGGGACAGAGGGATTCACCCCTCCACTTT | TRBJ1-6 | TRBV10-3 | TRBD1 | -
CATSSTGTAVEQYF | TGTGCCACCAGCAGCACGGGGACAGCAGTCGAGCAGTACTTC | TRBJ2-7 | TRBV15 | TRBD1 | -
CASSLGTSIHNEQYF | TGCGCCAGCAGCTTGGGGACTAGTATCCACAATGAGCAGTACTTC | TRBJ2-7 | TRBV5-1 | TRBD2 | once
CSAPDGGVHQPQHF | TGCAGTGCACCCGACGGTGGGGTCCATCAGCCCCAGCATTTT | TRBJ1-5 | TRBV20-1 | - | few
CASSLGLRDSANQPQHF | TGTGCCAGCAGCTTAGGTTTGCGGGACAGCGCCAATCAGCCCCAGCATTTT | TRBJ1-5 | TRBV7-9 | TRBD1 | -
CASRREGTDTQYF | TGTGCCAGCAGGAGGGAAGGGACAGATACGCAGTATTTT | TRBJ2-3 | TRBV12-3/TRBV12-4 | - | -
CASSPRQNYEQYF | TGTGCCAGCAGTCCCAGACAGAACTACGAGCAGTACTTC | TRBJ2-7 | TRBV27 | - | few
CSVENGMENEKLFF | TGCAGCGTCGAGAACGGGATGGAAAATGAAAAACTGTTTTTT | TRBJ1-4 | TRBV29-1 | - | -
CATSGHRGDRNQPQHF | TGTGCCACCAGCGGACACAGGGGGGACAGAAATCAGCCCCAGCATTTT | TRBJ1-5 | TRBV15 | TRBD1 | few
CASSLGEGPTEAFF | TGTGCCAGCAGCTTGGGGGAAGGGCCCACTGAAGCTTTCTTT | TRBJ1-1 | TRBV7-9 | - | few
CASSFLGGGELFF | TGTGCCAGCAGTTTTCTTGGGGGCGGGGAGCTGTTTTTT | TRBJ2-2 | TRBV12-3/TRBV12-4 | - | once
CASSVDPGGETQYF | TGTGCCAGCAGCGTAGATCCGGGTGGGGAGACCCAGTACTTC | TRBJ2-5 | TRBV9 | - | many
CASSGQVRNQPQHF | TGTGCCAGCAGTGGACAGGTTCGGAATCAGCCCCAGCATTTT | TRBJ1-5 | TRBV2 | - | -
CASSLVRDKEQYF | TGTGCCAGCAGTCTCGTTAGGGATAAGGAGCAGTACTTC | TRBJ2-7 | TRBV7-2 | - | many